This T cell receptor beta chain was profiled in a study of blood T cell repertoires in COVID-19. Across the whole study: Sites across the United States, Italy and Spain contributed samples from acute and convalescent COVID-19. The analysed material was cDNA or gDNA that came from T cells, B-cell-depleted T cells, or PBMCs.

Original processing notes: Reference gene primer amplification gave nucleated cell count estimates. Using immunoSEQ multiplex PCR, the repertoire was profiled, and TCRdb retains in-frame clones only, with some absent. V and J calls and clone size come straight from that table; D and trimming were deduced from the DNA. The table records 70,000 or so clones, around nine tenths of them present only once. CDR1 and CDR2 from the germline V gene are LNHDA and SQIVND (reference sequence). The length of the CDR3 is 15 residues. V shed 1 base and J 3 bases; nucleotides not matched to a gene: 4. V gene TRBV19 combines with J gene TRBJ2-7; 9 nucleotides align to TRBD1. Sequencing used peripheral blood. The receptor was isolated from a human donor in a cohort sampled during active COVID-19. CDR3 nucleotide sequence: TGTGCCAGTAGTATAGCCGGGGGACAGGGCTACGAGCAGTACGTC. Its translation is CASSIAGGQGYEQYV.